This T cell receptor beta chain was sequenced in a study of neurological immune-mediated disorders. CDR3 length: 14 amino acids. Germline values: CDR1 LGHDT, CDR2 YNNKEL (reference sequence). Trimming removed 3 bases at V and 10 bases at J, with 15 bases between. TCRdb processed the 5' RACE reads anew with MiXCR; each CDR3 protein has one entry. This table holds about 60,000 distinct CDR3 sequences, about 4.2% found once. This clonotype is medium-sized within its sample. This TCR was sampled from a man in his fifties with multiple sclerosis. The chain joins TRBV3-1 to TRBJ1-4, with D possibly being TRBD1 (5 bases). The material sequenced was PBMCs. CDR3 region: CASSQTAYQGKLFF. The CDR3 DNA reads as TGTGCCAGCAGCCAGACAGCGTACCAAGGAAAACTGTTTTTT.